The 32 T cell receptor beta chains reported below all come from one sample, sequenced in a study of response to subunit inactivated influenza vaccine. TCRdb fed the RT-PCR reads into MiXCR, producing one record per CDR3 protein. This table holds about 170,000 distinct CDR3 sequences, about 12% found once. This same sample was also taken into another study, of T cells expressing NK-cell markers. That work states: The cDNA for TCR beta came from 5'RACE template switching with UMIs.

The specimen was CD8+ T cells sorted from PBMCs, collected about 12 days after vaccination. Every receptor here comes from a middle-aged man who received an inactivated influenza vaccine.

CDR3 protein: CASKWGDSYEQYF. CDR3 nucleotide sequence: TGTGCCAGCAAATGGGGGGATTCCTACGAGCAGTACTTC. The genes are TRBV7-2 and TRBJ2-7, with D perhaps TRBD2 (6 bases). Trimming took off 7 bases at V and 1 base at J, with 11 bases between the two ends. The CDR3 length is 13 residues. Germline V CDR1 and CDR2: SGHTA, FQGNSA.

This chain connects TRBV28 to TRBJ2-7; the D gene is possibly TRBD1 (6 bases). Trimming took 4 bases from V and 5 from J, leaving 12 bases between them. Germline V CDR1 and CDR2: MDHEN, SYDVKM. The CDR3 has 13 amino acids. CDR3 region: CASSWGPLNEQYF. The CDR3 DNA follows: TGTGCCAGCAGTTGGGGGCCCTTAAACGAGCAGTACTTC.

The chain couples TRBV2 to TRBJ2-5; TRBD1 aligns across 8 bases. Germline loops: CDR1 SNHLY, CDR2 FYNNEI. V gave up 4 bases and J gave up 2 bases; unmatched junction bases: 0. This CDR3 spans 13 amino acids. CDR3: CASSGTGQETQYF. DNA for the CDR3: TGTGCCAGCAGTGGGACAGGGCAAGAGACCCAGTACTTC.

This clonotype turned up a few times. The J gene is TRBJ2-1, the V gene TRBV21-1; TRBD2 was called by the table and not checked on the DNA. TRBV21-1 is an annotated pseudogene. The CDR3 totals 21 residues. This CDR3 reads CASSKATGSSGKRPSYNEQFF. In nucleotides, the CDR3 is TGTGCCAGCAGCAAGGCCACTGGGTCTAGCGGGAAAAGACCCTCCTACAATGAGCAGTTCTTC.

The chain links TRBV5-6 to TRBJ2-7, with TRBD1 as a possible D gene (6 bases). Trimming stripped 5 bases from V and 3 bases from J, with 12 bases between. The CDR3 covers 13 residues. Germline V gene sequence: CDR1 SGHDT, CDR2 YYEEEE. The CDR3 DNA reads TGTGCCAGCAGAGGAACAGGGTACTACGAGCAGTACTTC. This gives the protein CASRGTGYYEQYF.

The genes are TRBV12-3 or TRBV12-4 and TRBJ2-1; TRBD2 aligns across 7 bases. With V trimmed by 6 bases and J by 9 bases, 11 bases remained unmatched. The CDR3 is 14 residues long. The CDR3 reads CASRDGTTFLEQFF. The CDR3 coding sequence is TGTGCCAGCAGGGATGGGACTACCTTTCTTGAGCAGTTCTTC.

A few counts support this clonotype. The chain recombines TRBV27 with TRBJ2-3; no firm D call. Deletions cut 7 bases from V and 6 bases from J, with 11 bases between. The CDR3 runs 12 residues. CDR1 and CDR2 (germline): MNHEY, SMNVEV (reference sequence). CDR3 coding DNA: TGTGCCAGCACCCAAAATGGGGATACGCAGTATTTT. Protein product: CASTQNGDTQYF.

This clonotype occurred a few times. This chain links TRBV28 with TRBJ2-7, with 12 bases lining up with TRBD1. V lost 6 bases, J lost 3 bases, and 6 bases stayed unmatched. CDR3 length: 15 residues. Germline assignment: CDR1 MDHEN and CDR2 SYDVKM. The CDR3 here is CASRGTGGIGYEQYF. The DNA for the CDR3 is TGTGCCAGCAGGGGGACAGGGGGCATTGGCTACGAGCAGTACTTC.

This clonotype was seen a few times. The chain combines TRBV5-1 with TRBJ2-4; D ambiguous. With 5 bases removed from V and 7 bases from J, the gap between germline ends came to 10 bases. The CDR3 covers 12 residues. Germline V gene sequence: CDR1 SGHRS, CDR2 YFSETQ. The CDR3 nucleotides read TGCGCCAGCAGAGGTAGTACGAACATTCAGTACTTC. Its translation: CASRGSTNIQYF.

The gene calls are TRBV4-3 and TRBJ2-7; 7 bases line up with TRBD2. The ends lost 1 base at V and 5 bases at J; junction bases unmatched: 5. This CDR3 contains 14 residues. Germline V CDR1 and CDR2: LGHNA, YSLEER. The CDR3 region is CASSQGFGGDEQYF. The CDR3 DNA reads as TGCGCCAGCAGCCAAGGTTTTGGGGGGGACGAGCAGTACTTC.

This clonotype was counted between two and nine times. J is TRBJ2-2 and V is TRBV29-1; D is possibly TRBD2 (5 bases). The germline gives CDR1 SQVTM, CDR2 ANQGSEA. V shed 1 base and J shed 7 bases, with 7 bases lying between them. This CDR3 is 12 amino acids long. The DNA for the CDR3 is TGCAGCGTTGAAGGGGCGGGCGGGGAGCTGTTTTTT. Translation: CSVEGAGGELFF.

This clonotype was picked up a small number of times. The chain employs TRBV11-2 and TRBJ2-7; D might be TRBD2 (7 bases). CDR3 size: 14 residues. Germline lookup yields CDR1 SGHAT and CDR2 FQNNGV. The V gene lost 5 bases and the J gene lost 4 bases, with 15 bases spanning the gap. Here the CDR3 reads CASSAGGGAYEQYF. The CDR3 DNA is TGTGCCAGCAGCGCTGGGGGGGGCGCATACGAGCAGTACTTC.

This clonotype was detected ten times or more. CDR3 DNA: TGTGCCAGCAGTCTCTCACTAGCGGGAGAGAACACCGGGGAGCTGTTTTTT. Its translation: CASSLSLAGENTGELFF. This chain uses TRBV28 with TRBJ2-2; TRBD2 matches 11 bases. Trimming at V came to 5 bases and at J to 1 base, leaving 6 bases not matched to a gene. Germline CDR1 is MDHEN and CDR2 is SYDVKM. This CDR3 region has 17 residues.

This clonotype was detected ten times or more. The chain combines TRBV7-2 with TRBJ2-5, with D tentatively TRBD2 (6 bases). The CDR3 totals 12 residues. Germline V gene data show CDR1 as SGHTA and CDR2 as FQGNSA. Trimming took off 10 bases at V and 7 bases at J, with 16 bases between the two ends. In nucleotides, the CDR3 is TGTGCCATCGTGACTAGTAGGGGGACCCAGTACTTC. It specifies CAIVTSRGTQYF.

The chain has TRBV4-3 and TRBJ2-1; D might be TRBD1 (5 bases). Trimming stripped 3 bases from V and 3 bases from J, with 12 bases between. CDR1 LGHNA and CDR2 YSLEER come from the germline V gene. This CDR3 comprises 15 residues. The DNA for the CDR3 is TGCGCCAGCAGCCAGTCCCCCGACAGCTACAATGAGCAGTTCTTC. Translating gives CASSQSPDSYNEQFF.

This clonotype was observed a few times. The CDR3 protein is CASRQGASLYNEQFF. CDR3 bases: TGTGCCAGCAGACAGGGGGCGAGTCTCTACAATGAGCAGTTCTTC. The gene calls are TRBV2 and TRBJ2-1; 9 positions match TRBD1. Looked up from germline, CDR1 is SNHLY and CDR2 is FYNNEI. The CDR3 contains 15 residues. The ends lost 6 bases at V and 3 bases at J; junction bases unmatched: 6.

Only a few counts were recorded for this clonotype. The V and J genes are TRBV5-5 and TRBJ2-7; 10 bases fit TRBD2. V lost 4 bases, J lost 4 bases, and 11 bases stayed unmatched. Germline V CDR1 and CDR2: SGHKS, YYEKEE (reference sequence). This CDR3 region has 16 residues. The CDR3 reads CASSPASAGGPYEQYF. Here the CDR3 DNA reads TGTGCCAGCAGCCCCGCTTCAGCGGGAGGGCCGTACGAGCAGTACTTC.

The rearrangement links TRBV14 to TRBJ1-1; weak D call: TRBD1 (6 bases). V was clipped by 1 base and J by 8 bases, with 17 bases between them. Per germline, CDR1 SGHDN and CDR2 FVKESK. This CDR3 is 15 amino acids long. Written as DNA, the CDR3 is TGTGCCAGCAGCCAAGTTGCAGTCGGACAGCTGGAAGCTTTCTTT. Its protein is CASSQVAVGQLEAFF.

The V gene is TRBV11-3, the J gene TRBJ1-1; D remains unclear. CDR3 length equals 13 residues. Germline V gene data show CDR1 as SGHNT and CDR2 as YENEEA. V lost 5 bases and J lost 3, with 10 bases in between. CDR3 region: CASSPGRYTEAFF. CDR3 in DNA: TGTGCCAGCAGCCCCGGGAGGTACACTGAAGCTTTCTTT.

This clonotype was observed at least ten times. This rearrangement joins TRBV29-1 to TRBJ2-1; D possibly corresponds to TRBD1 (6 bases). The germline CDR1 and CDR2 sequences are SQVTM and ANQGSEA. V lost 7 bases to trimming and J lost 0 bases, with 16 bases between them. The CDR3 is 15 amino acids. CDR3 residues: CSAQGFGGSYNEQFF. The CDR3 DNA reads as TGCAGCGCCCAGGGGTTTGGGGGCTCCTACAATGAGCAGTTCTTC.

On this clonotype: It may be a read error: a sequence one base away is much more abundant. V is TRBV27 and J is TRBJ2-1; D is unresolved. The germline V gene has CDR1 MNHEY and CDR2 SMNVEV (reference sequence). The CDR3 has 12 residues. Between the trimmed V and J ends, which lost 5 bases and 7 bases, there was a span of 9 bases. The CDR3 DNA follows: TGTGCCAGCAGTATAATCGTGAATGAGCAGTTCTTC. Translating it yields CASSIIVNEQFF.

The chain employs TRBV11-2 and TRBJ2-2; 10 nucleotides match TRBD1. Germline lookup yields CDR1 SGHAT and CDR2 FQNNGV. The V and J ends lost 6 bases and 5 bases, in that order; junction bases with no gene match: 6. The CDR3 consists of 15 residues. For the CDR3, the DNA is TGTGCCAGCAGAGAGGGACAGGGGACGACCGGGGAGCTGTTTTTT. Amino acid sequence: CASREGQGTTGELFF.

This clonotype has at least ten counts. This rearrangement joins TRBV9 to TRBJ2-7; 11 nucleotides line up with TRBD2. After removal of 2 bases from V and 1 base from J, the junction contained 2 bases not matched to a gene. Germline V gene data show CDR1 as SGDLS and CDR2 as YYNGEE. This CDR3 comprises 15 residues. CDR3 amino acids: CASSVGLAESYEQYF. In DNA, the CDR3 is TGTGCCAGCAGCGTGGGACTAGCGGAGTCCTACGAGCAGTACTTC. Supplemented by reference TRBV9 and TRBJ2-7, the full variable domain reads DSGVTQTPKHLITATGQRVTLRCSPRSGDLSVYWYQQSLDQGLQFLIQYYNGEERAKGNILERFSAQQFPDLHSELNLSSLELGDSALYFCASSVGLAESYEQYFGPGTRLTVT.

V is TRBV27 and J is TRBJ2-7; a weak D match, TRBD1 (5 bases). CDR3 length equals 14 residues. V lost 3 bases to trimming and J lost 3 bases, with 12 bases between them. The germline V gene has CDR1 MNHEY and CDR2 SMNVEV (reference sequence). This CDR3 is CASSLGQDRYEQYF. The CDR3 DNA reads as TGTGCCAGCAGTTTGGGGCAAGATCGCTACGAGCAGTACTTC.

The CDR3, as DNA: TGTGCCAGCAGTTTAGACGGTCTAACAGATACGCAGTATTTT. This sequence encodes CASSLDGLTDTQYF. The chain uses TRBV12-3 or TRBV12-4 and TRBJ2-3, with D uncertain. V was pared by 1 base and J by 3 bases, with 8 bases between. This CDR3 comprises 14 residues.

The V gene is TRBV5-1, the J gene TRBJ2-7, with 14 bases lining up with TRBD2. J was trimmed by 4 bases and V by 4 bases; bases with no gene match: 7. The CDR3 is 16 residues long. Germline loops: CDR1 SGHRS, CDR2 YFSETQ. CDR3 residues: CASSGTGTSGSYEQYF. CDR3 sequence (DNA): TGCGCCAGCAGCGGGACCGGGACTAGCGGGAGTTACGAGCAGTACTTC.

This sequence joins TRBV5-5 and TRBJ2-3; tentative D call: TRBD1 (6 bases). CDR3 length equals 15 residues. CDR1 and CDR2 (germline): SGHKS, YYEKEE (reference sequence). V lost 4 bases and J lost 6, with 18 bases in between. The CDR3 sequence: CASSMYRVSGDTQYF. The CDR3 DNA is TGTGCCAGCAGCATGTACAGGGTATCCGGTGATACGCAGTATTTT.

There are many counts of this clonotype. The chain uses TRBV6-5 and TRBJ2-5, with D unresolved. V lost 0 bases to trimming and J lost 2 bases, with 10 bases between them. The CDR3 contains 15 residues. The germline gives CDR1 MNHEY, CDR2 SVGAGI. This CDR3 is CASSYSFSTQETQYF. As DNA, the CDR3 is TGTGCCAGCAGTTACTCCTTTTCGACACAAGAGACCCAGTACTTC.

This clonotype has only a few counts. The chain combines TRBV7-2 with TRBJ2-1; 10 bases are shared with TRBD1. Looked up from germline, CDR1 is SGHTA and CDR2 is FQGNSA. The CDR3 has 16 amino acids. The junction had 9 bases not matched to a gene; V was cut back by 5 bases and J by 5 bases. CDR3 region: CASSILGTGAHNEQFF. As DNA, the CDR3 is TGTGCCAGCAGCATACTCGGGACAGGGGCCCACAATGAGCAGTTCTTC. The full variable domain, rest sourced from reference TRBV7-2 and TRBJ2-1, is GAGVSQSPSNKVTEKGKDVELRCDPISGHTALYWYRQSLGQGLEFLIYFQGNSAPDKSGLPSDRFSAERTGGSVSTLTIQRTQQEDSAVYLCASSILGTGAHNEQFFGPGTRLTVL.

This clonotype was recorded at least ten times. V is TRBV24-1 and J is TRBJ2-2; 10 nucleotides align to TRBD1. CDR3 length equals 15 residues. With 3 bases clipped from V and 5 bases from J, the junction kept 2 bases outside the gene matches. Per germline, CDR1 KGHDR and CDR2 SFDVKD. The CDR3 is CATSDPGQGTGELFF. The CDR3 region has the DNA TGTGCCACCAGTGATCCGGGACAGGGGACCGGGGAGCTGTTTTTT.

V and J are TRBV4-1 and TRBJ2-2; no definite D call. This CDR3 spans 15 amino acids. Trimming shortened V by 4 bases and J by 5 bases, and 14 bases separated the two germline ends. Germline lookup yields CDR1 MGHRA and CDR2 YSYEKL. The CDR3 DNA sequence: TGCGCCAGCAGCCGGTCGATGTTCGGAACCGGGGAGCTGTTTTTT. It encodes CASSRSMFGTGELFF.

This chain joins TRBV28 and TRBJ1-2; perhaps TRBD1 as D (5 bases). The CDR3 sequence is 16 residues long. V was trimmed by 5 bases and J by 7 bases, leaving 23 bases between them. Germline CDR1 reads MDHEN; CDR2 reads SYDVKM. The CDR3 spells CASSPSRTRGYGGYTF. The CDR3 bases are TGTGCCAGCAGTCCATCAAGGACAAGGGGATATGGTGGCTACACCTTC.